The next 5 T cell receptor beta chains were all read from a single sample in a study of patients and donors after allogeneic stem cell transplantation. TCRdb called the RT-PCR reads again in MiXCR, with one record for every CDR3 protein. The sample holds some 960,000 distinct CDR3 sequences, roughly 17% seen once. Sequencing was carried out using blood, either unsorted or a sorted T cell fraction (not recorded which). The origin of the receptors is a human donor who was either an allogeneic HSCT recipient or a stem cell or donor lymphocyte infusion donor (not recorded which). It is not recorded whose cells these are; they may come from a transplant donor.

The chain employs TRBV7-2 and TRBJ2-2; 9 positions agree with TRBD2. The V segment lost 8 bases and the J segment 0 bases; nucleotides outside the gene matches: 7. The germline V gene encodes CDR1 SGHTA and CDR2 FQGNSA. CDR3 size: 16 residues. CDR3: CASSRRGGTNTGELFF. CDR3 sequence (DNA): TGTGCCAGCTCCCGGCGGGGGGGGACGAACACCGGGGAGCTGTTTTTT.

J is TRBJ2-3 and V is TRBV6-1, with 7 bases lining up with TRBD2. CDR3 length equals 15 residues. Germline values: CDR1 MNHNS, CDR2 SASEGT. V trimming: 2 bases; J trimming: 2 bases; junction bases outside the gene matches: 4. The chain's CDR3 is CASSELGGNTDTQYF. The CDR3 nucleotides read TGTGCCAGCAGTGAATTGGGAGGGAACACAGATACGCAGTATTTT.

Only a few counts were recorded for this clonotype. The J gene is TRBJ2-3, the V gene TRBV2; D ambiguous. Germline assignment: CDR1 SNHLY and CDR2 FYNNEI. Between the trimmed V and J ends, which lost 5 bases and 7 bases, there was a span of 7 bases. This CDR3 has 11 residues. The CDR3 here is CASSLINTQYF. The CDR3 nucleotides are TGTGCCAGCAGTCTGATCAATACGCAGTATTTT.

The DNA for the CDR3 is TGTGCCAGCAGCCAAGATTGGGCTAGCGGAGGAAATTCCTACAATGAGCAGTTCTTC. It codes for CASSQDWASGGNSYNEQFF. The chain joins TRBV4-2 to TRBJ2-1; 7 bases are a match to TRBD2. Looked up from germline, CDR1 is LGHNA and CDR2 is YNFKEQ. J lost 1 base, V lost 0 bases, and 12 bases had no gene match. The CDR3 sequence is 19 residues long.

The table lists this clonotype with a few counts. The gene calls are TRBV4-3 and TRBJ2-3; D remains unclear. CDR1 is LGHNA and CDR2 is YSLEER in the germline V gene. The CDR3 has 15 amino acids. The germline V and J ends were trimmed by 4 bases and 0 bases, with 11 bases remaining between them. The CDR3: CASSLSSPSTDTQYF. The DNA for the CDR3 is TGCGCCAGCAGCCTCTCCAGCCCTAGCACAGATACGCAGTATTTT.